One and the same sample provided the 10 T cell receptor beta chains below, sequenced in a study of T cells after yellow fever vaccination. TCRdb passed the 5' RACE reads through MiXCR, listing each CDR3 protein once. The top ten hold approximately 18% of the sample, which has hundreds of thousands of distinct CDR3 sequences, roughly 8.7% seen once. The source was PBMCs, collected on the day of the first yellow fever vaccination. These receptors all stem from a man aged 18 to 30 who received the YFV17D yellow fever vaccine.

As regards this clonotype: One junction end does not reproduce the germline sequence, and a read error may be involved. This chain links TRBV27 with TRBJ2-3; weak D call: TRBD1 (6 bases). The V gene's germline CDR1 is MNHEY and CDR2 SMNVEV (reference sequence). CDR3 length: 16 residues. CDR3: CASSPIRGMIPDTKYF. DNA of the CDR3: TGTGCCAGCAGTCCTATTAGGGGGATGATTCCAGATACGAAGTATTTT.

This clonotype has just a few counts. The V and J genes are TRBV7-9 and TRBJ1-2, with TRBD1 as a possible D gene (5 bases). Per the germline V gene, CDR1 is SEHNR and CDR2 is FQNEAQ (reference sequence). V lost 2 bases and J lost 5, with 12 bases in between. CDR3 length equals 14 residues. This CDR3 reads CASSLSGVVYGYTF. CDR3 nucleotides: TGTGCCAGCAGCTTATCGGGGGTAGTGTATGGCTACACCTTC.

The chain joins TRBV15 to TRBJ2-7, with a possible D match to TRBD1 (5 bases). Germline V lookup: CDR1 LNHNV, CDR2 YYDKDF (reference sequence). V dropped 6 bases and J dropped 3 bases, with 9 bases sitting between them. The CDR3 has 12 residues. CDR3 amino acids: CATSPDSYEQYV. The CDR3 nucleotides read TGTGCCACCAGTCCAGACAGCTACGAGCAGTACGTC.

CDR3 sequence: CASSFQKISTDTQYF. CDR3 bases: TGCGCCAGCAGCTTCCAAAAAATCAGCACAGATACGCAGTATTTT. The J gene is TRBJ2-3, the V gene TRBV4-3; D remains ambiguous. Germline CDR1 LGHNA, CDR2 YSLEER. V gave up 5 bases and J gave up 0 bases, with 12 bases separating them. The CDR3 runs 15 residues.

The J gene is TRBJ2-3, the V gene TRBV18, with no clear D. The V end lost 3 bases, the J end lost 2 bases, and 12 bases lay between the germline ends. Germline V CDR1 and CDR2: KGHSH, LQKENI. The CDR3 sequence is 15 residues long. The CDR3 protein is CASSPGPGLTDTQYF. The CDR3, as DNA: TGTGCCAGCTCACCTGGGCCCGGGCTCACAGATACGCAGTATTTT.

This chain joins TRBV30 and TRBJ1-1; no firm D call. CDR1 is GTSNPN and CDR2 is SVGIG in the germline V gene (reference sequence). CDR3 length equals 13 residues. V lost 4 bases, J lost 1 base, and 10 bases lay in between. The CDR3 is CAWNLQQNTEAFF. The CDR3 DNA reads as TGTGCCTGGAACCTACAGCAGAACACTGAAGCTTTCTTT.

This clonotype was counted only a few times. This CDR3 is CASSPVSPTDTQYF. CDR3 nucleotide sequence: TGTGCCAGCAGCCCAGTCTCTCCGACAGATACGCAGTATTTT. This sequence joins TRBV11-2 and TRBJ2-3; no firm D call. The germline V gene has CDR1 SGHAT and CDR2 FQNNGV. With 5 bases removed from V and 3 bases from J, the gap between germline ends came to 12 bases. This CDR3 spans 14 amino acids.

The chain carries TRBV5-4 and TRBJ1-1; 7 bases are a match to TRBD1. There are 15 residues in the CDR3. The J segment lost 4 bases and the V segment lost 3 bases, leaving 9 bases of the junction unmatched. Germline CDR1 reads SGHNT; CDR2 reads YYREEE (reference sequence). CDR3 coding DNA: TGTGCCAGCAGCTCAGGAGACAGGGTGGGCACTGAAGCTTTCTTT. Encoded protein: CASSSGDRVGTEAFF.

There are a few counts of this clonotype. The V call is TRBV7-9, the J call TRBJ2-3; perhaps D is TRBD1 or TRBD2 (6 bases each). The CDR3 is 17 residues long. Germline V gene data show CDR1 as SEHNR and CDR2 as FQNEAQ (reference sequence). Deletions cut 5 bases from V and 6 bases from J, with 24 bases between. The CDR3 coding sequence is TGTGCCAGCAGCGACCCGAGGAGGGGGATAAACGGGGATACGCAGTATTTT. This encodes CASSDPRRGINGDTQYF.

This clonotype showed up just a few times. The chain is built from TRBV6-2 or TRBV6-3 and TRBJ2-5, with a possible D match to TRBD1 (6 bases). This CDR3 is 14 amino acids long. Between the trimmed V and J ends, which lost 5 bases and 7 bases, there was a span of 17 bases. Per the germline V gene, CDR1 is MNHEY and CDR2 is SVGEGT. The CDR3 DNA is TGTGCCAGCAGTCACGGACAGTTAGGGGGGACCCAGTACTTC. Protein product: CASSHGQLGGTQYF.